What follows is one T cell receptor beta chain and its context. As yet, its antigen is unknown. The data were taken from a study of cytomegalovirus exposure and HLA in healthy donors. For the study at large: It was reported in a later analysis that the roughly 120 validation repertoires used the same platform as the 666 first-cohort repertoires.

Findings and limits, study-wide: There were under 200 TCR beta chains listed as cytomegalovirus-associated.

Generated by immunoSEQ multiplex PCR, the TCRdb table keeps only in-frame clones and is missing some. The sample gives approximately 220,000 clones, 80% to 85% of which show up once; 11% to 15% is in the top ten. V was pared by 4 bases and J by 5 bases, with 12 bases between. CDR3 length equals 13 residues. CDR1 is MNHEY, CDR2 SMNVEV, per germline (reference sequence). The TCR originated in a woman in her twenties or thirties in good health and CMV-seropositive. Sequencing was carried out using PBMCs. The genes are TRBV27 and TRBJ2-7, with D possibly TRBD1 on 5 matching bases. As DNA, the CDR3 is TGTGCCAGCAGTTATCAGGGTCCCCACGAGCAGTACTTC. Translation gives CASSYQGPHEQYF.